These 5 T cell receptor beta chains were sequenced from one sample in a study of T-cell memory formation after mild COVID-19. TCRdb re-analysed the 5' RACE reads in MiXCR, keeping a single row per CDR3 protein. The sample lists hundreds of thousands of distinct CDR3 sequences, about 16% occurring once. The sequenced sample consisted of PBMCs or a T cell subset sorted from them (not recorded which). The receptor set was obtained from a man aged 18 to 30 who had mild COVID-19 (a few samples of this study predate the infection). Cell type and time point are not known.

This clonotype was detected a few times. The chain combines TRBV13 with TRBJ2-5, with TRBD2 identical over 9 bases. The CDR3 length is 16 residues. The germline V gene encodes CDR1 PRHDT and CDR2 FYEKMQ (reference sequence). V shed 3 bases, J shed 4 bases, and the junction held 9 bases outside the gene matches. This chain's CDR3 is CASSFGTSRFGETQYF. The CDR3 DNA reads as TGTGCCAGCAGCTTTGGGACTAGCCGGTTTGGAGAGACCCAGTACTTC.

The chain recombines TRBV27 with TRBJ1-3; no firm D call. Trimming cost V 2 bases and J 2 bases, with 4 bases left between them. Germline CDR1 and CDR2: MNHEY and SMNVEV (reference sequence). The CDR3 spans 13 residues. DNA for the CDR3: TGTGCCAGCAGTTTACAGCCTGGAAACACCATATATTTT. This sequence encodes CASSLQPGNTIYF.

Only a few counts were recorded for this clonotype. The chain recombines TRBV7-9 with TRBJ1-1, with 8 nucleotides matching TRBD1. Germline lookup yields CDR1 SEHNR and CDR2 FQNEAQ (reference sequence). The V segment lost 6 bases and the J segment 0 bases; nucleotides outside the gene matches: 3. This CDR3 region has 14 residues. As DNA, the CDR3 is TGTGCCAGCAGGGGGACAGGCGTGAACACTGAAGCTTTCTTT. Translation: CASRGTGVNTEAFF.

This clonotype was observed a handful of times. The chain combines TRBV5-1 with TRBJ1-6, with 8 bases lining up with TRBD1. The CDR3 totals 13 residues. Trimming removed 7 bases from V and 8 bases from J; junction bases left unmatched: 5. CDR1 is SGHRS and CDR2 is YFSETQ in the germline V gene. The CDR3 reads CASGEQGDSPLHF. For the CDR3, the DNA is TGCGCCAGCGGAGAACAGGGGGATTCACCCCTCCACTTT.

The rearrangement links TRBV4-3 to TRBJ1-6; the D gene is possibly TRBD1 (5 bases). Trimming shortened V by 2 bases and J by 0 bases, and 11 bases separated the two germline ends. This CDR3 is 17 amino acids long. The germline V gene has CDR1 LGHNA and CDR2 YSLEER. The CDR3 is CASSQTRQSSYNSPLHF. In DNA, the CDR3 is TGCGCCAGCAGCCAAACCCGACAGAGCTCCTATAATTCACCCCTCCACTTT.